This record covers a single TCR beta chain. Its antigen is still unknown. The sample is drawn from a study of T cell responses to AZD1222 COVID-19 vaccine. Study-wide results and caveats: There were mostly white British donors and more females than males, and clonal diversity was possibly underestimated. Nearly half of spike-specific TCRs reportedly target variant regions that are unmutated in the B.1.351 and B.1.1.7 variants. Spike regions recognized by vaccine-associated CD4 TCRs spanned the protein, led by 160-218 and 743-854.

Germline CDR1 SNHLY, CDR2 FYNNEI. CDR3 length: 13 residues. The ends were cut back, 2 bases at V and 8 bases at J, with 12 bases in the middle. Sequencing used immunoSEQ multiplex PCR; TCRdb keeps in-frame clones, though not all of them. This sample has about 140,000 clones, with 85% to 95% found just once. This sequence originates from an adult in good health. The rearrangement joins TRBV2 to TRBJ1-2; D may be TRBD1 (6 bases). The sample in question was peripheral blood, obtained on day 0 of AZD1222 vaccination. The CDR3 sequence: CASSERGEGGYTF. As DNA, the CDR3 is TGTGCCAGCAGTGAAAGGGGGGAGGGAGGCTACACCTTC.